The 27 T cell receptor beta chains reported below all come from one sample, sequenced in a study of blood T cell repertoires in COVID-19. This table comes from immunoSEQ multiplex PCR, and its TCRdb copy is limited to in-frame clones, with some not included. The sample includes about 110,000 clones, about 83% of them seen just once. Sequencing was carried out using peripheral blood. These receptors originate from a woman in her 70s with acute or convalescent COVID-19.

The rearrangement links TRBV29-1 to TRBJ2-4; 7 bases match TRBD1. V shed 4 bases and J 3 bases; nucleotides not matched to a gene: 6. From germline, CDR1 is SQVTM and CDR2 ANQGSEA. This CDR3 has 14 amino acids. The CDR3: CSVGTGFDKNIQYF. The CDR3 nucleotides read TGCAGCGTTGGGACAGGTTTTGACAAAAACATTCAGTACTTC.

The chain couples TRBV9 to TRBJ2-5; D gene unclear. V was cut by 1 base and J by 3 bases, with 7 bases left in between. CDR1 SGDLS and CDR2 YYNGEE come from the germline V gene. The CDR3 loop spans 13 amino acids. The CDR3 loop reads CASSVREKETQYF. The CDR3 DNA follows: TGTGCCAGCAGCGTACGTGAGAAAGAGACCCAGTACTTC.

The chain uses TRBV24-1 and TRBJ2-3; D is possibly TRBD2 (5 bases). Germline V gene sequence: CDR1 KGHDR, CDR2 SFDVKD. CDR3 length equals 14 residues. Trimming removed 6 bases at V and 4 bases at J, with 13 bases between. CDR3 amino acids: CATSPRGLPDTQYF. Written as DNA, the CDR3 is TGTGCCACCAGTCCCAGAGGGCTACCAGATACGCAGTATTTT.

This clone was counted a few times. V and J are TRBV5-5 and TRBJ1-4, with 7 bases identical to TRBD1. The CDR3 extends over 16 amino acids. Trimming removed 0 bases from V and 3 bases from J; junction bases left unmatched: 5. Germline CDR1 and CDR2: SGHKS and YYEKEE (reference sequence). The CDR3 spells CASSLVRQGPNEKLFF. The CDR3, as DNA: TGTGCCAGCAGCTTGGTGCGACAGGGACCTAATGAAAAACTGTTTTTT.

The chain combines TRBV14 with TRBJ1-3, with D possibly TRBD1 on 6 matching bases. CDR3 length: 18 residues. In germline, CDR1 is SGHDN, CDR2 FVKESK. V dropped 5 bases and J dropped 0 bases, with 20 bases sitting between them. The CDR3 region has the DNA TGTGCCAGCAGCTGGGGCCGAAGGGGGACACTCTCTGGAAACACCATATATTTT. It yields the protein CASSWGRRGTLSGNTIYF.

The rearrangement links TRBV18 to TRBJ2-3, with 7 positions matching TRBD1. The J segment lost 4 bases and the V segment lost 0 bases, leaving 7 bases of the junction unmatched. CDR1 and CDR2 from the germline V gene are KGHSH and LQKENI. CDR3 length equals 16 residues. The CDR3 region is CASSPPRRQGSDTQYF. CDR3 bases: TGTGCCAGCTCACCACCGAGGCGACAGGGATCAGATACGCAGTATTTT. The full variable domain, with the rest looked up from reference TRBV18 and TRBJ2-3, is NAGVMQNPRHLVRRRGQEARLRCSPMKGHSHVYWYRQLPEEGLKFMVYLQKENIIDESGMPKERFSAEFPKEGPSILRIQQVVRGDSAAYFCASSPPRRQGSDTQYFGPGTRLTVL.

The count of this clone is one. J is TRBJ2-1 and V is TRBV11-2, with 10 nucleotides matching TRBD2. V dropped 1 base and J dropped 10; count of bases not matched to a gene: 10. CDR3 length equals 16 residues. CDR1 and CDR2 (germline): SGHAT, FQNNGV. CDR3 sequence reads: CASSLASLAGDGEQFF. For the CDR3, the DNA is TGTGCCAGCAGCTTAGCGTCTCTAGCGGGAGACGGAGAGCAGTTCTTC. The complete variable domain, with remaining parts taken from reference TRBV11-2 and TRBJ2-1, reads EAGVAQSPRYKIIEKRQSVAFWCNPISGHATLYWYQQILGQGPKLLIQFQNNGVVDDSQLPKDRFSAERLKGVDSTLKIQPAKLEDSAVYLCASSLASLAGDGEQFFGPGTRLTVL.

This CDR3 is CASSHGGPQGRNSPLHF. DNA of the CDR3: TGTGCCAGCAGCCATGGGGGCCCTCAGGGTCGCAATTCACCCCTCCACTTT. V and J are TRBV3-1 (or the pseudogene TRBV3-2) and TRBJ1-6, with D tentatively TRBD1 (6 bases). This CDR3 comprises 17 residues. Germline loops: CDR1 LGHDT, CDR2 YNNKEL (reference sequence). Trimming took 3 bases from V and 7 from J, leaving 19 bases between them.

A few counts support this clone. The V and J genes are TRBV28 and TRBJ2-7; 7 bases match TRBD1. Losses at the gene ends were 6 bases for V and 2 bases for J; bases not matched to a gene: 10. CDR1 MDHEN and CDR2 SYDVKM come from the germline V gene. This CDR3 is 15 amino acids long. CDR3 sequence (DNA): TGTGCCAGCAGCCGCCTCAACAGGGGACCCTACGAGCAGTACTTC. It codes for CASSRLNRGPYEQYF.

The chain employs TRBV11-2 and TRBJ1-4; perhaps TRBD1 as D (5 bases). V dropped 5 bases and J dropped 3 bases, with 13 bases sitting between them. This CDR3 is 15 amino acids long. Germline V gives CDR1 SGHAT, CDR2 FQNNGV. The CDR3 region is CASSEIRGPNEKLFF. DNA for the CDR3: TGTGCCAGCAGCGAAATAAGGGGCCCTAATGAAAAACTGTTTTTT.

This clone showed up just a few times. This chain joins TRBV11-1 and TRBJ2-7, with TRBD2 matching 8 bases. From germline, CDR1 is SGHAT and CDR2 FQDESV (reference sequence). V gave up 5 bases and J gave up 0 bases; unmatched junction bases: 6. CDR3 size: 15 residues. CDR3 sequence reads: CASSPRLASSYEQYF. The CDR3 bases are TGTGCCAGCAGCCCGAGACTAGCGAGCTCCTACGAGCAGTACTTC.

This chain connects TRBV24-1 to TRBJ2-1; TRBD1 aligns across 8 bases. CDR1 and CDR2 (germline): KGHDR, SFDVKD. V shed 5 bases and J 8 bases; nucleotides not matched to a gene: 7. This CDR3 region has 14 residues. CDR3 amino acids: CATSGTGFRDEQFF. In DNA, the CDR3 is TGTGCCACCAGTGGGACAGGGTTCCGCGATGAGCAGTTCTTC.

V and J are TRBV19 and TRBJ1-6; D possibly corresponds to TRBD1 (5 bases). Germline assignment: CDR1 LNHDA and CDR2 SQIVND (reference sequence). Trimming removed 5 bases from V and 7 bases from J, with 15 bases in between. CDR3 size: 15 residues. CDR3 sequence reads: CASSVGQTVNSPLHF. Written as DNA, the CDR3 is TGTGCCAGTAGTGTCGGACAAACGGTAAATTCACCCCTCCACTTT.

The chain recombines TRBV5-1 with TRBJ1-6; 8 bases fit TRBD1. The V and J ends lost 4 bases and 7 bases, in that order; junction bases with no gene match: 16. The CDR3 sequence is 18 residues long. Germline CDR1 and CDR2: SGHRS and YFSETQ. CDR3 nucleotides: TGCGCCAGCAGCAAGCTAAGTGGGGTGACAGGGGTCAATTCACCCCTCCACTTT. This codes for CASSKLSGVTGVNSPLHF.

The chain is built from TRBV7-8 and TRBJ1-6; 8 bases match TRBD1. This CDR3 region has 17 residues. In germline, CDR1 is SGHVS, CDR2 FQNEAQ. Trimming cost V 5 bases and J 6 bases; bases outside gene matches: 12. The CDR3 DNA follows: TGTGCCAGCAGCGCGGCCGGCCAGGGGGCTTTTAATTCACCCCTCCACTTT. Protein: CASSAAGQGAFNSPLHF.

The CDR3 DNA reads TGTGCCAGTAGAGTACTAGCGGGGGGTGGTGCAGATACGCAGTATTTT. Its protein product is CASRVLAGGGADTQYF. V and J are TRBV19 and TRBJ2-3; 12 nucleotides match TRBD2. CDR3 length: 16 residues. Germline V gene sequence: CDR1 LNHDA, CDR2 SQIVND (reference sequence). The V segment lost 6 bases and the J segment 4 bases; nucleotides outside the gene matches: 8.

The chain links TRBV19 to TRBJ2-1, with TRBD2 matching over 15 bases. Germline loops: CDR1 LNHDA, CDR2 SQIVND (reference sequence). Trimming at V came to 5 bases and at J to 6 bases, leaving 14 bases not matched to a gene. The CDR3 extends over 19 amino acids. The chain's CDR3 is CASSSIGGLAGGPGNEQFF. The DNA of the CDR3 is TGTGCCAGTAGTTCCATAGGAGGACTAGCGGGAGGGCCGGGCAATGAGCAGTTCTTC. The entire variable domain, with the rest obtained from reference TRBV19 and TRBJ2-1, is as follows: DGGITQSPKYLFRKEGQNVTLSCEQNLNHDAMYWYRQDPGQGLRLIYYSQIVNDFQKGDIAEGYSVSREKKESFPLTVTSAQKNPTAFYLCASSSIGGLAGGPGNEQFFGPGTRLTVL.

The sample holds a few counts of this clone. The V and J genes are TRBV18 and TRBJ2-7; D is uncertain. The CDR3 loop spans 11 amino acids. Between the trimmed V and J ends, which lost 3 bases and 3 bases, there was a span of 3 bases. CDR1 and CDR2 from the germline V gene are KGHSH and LQKENI. CDR3 bases: TGTGCCAGCTCACCCAACTACGAGCAGTACTTC. Translation gives CASSPNYEQYF.

The rearrangement links TRBV5-1 to TRBJ1-6, with no clear D. Trimming removed 4 bases at V and 8 bases at J, with 16 bases between. The CDR3 sequence is 15 residues long. Germline CDR1 is SGHRS and CDR2 is YFSETQ. The CDR3 coding sequence is TGCGCCAGCAGCCTGGGAACAGCCGCGTATTCACCCCTCCACTTT. Amino acids: CASSLGTAAYSPLHF. Variable domain in full (rest from reference TRBV5-1 and TRBJ1-6): KAGVTQTPRYLIKTRGQQVTLSCSPISGHRSVSWYQQTPGQGLQFLFEYFSETQRNKGNFPGRFSGRQFSNSRSEMNVSTLELGDSALYLCASSLGTAAYSPLHFGNGTRLTVT.

This clone was seen a few times. The chain recombines TRBV5-5 with TRBJ1-4, with D possibly being TRBD1 (5 bases). V was cut by 2 bases and J by 4 bases, with 15 bases left in between. Germline V gives CDR1 SGHKS, CDR2 YYEKEE (reference sequence). The CDR3 contains 16 residues. CDR3 residues: CASSFGYYQGNEKLFF. The CDR3 nucleotides read TGTGCCAGCAGCTTTGGCTACTATCAGGGTAATGAAAAACTGTTTTTT.

The chain employs TRBV19 and TRBJ1-6; D is ambiguous. This CDR3 spans 17 amino acids. Germline assignment: CDR1 LNHDA and CDR2 SQIVND (reference sequence). V was cut by 2 bases and J by 7 bases, with 18 bases left in between. The CDR3 protein is CASSIPTIQPGNSPLHF. The CDR3 coding sequence is TGTGCCAGTAGTATACCCACCATTCAACCAGGCAATTCACCCCTCCACTTT.

The gene calls are TRBV9 and TRBJ2-1, with 11 bases matching TRBD2. The CDR3 covers 16 residues. V shed 3 bases, J shed 8 bases, and the junction held 10 bases outside the gene matches. Germline CDR1 SGDLS, CDR2 YYNGEE. CDR3 residues: CASSAPTSGSFYEQFF. The DNA for the CDR3 is TGTGCCAGCAGCGCCCCTACTAGCGGGAGTTTCTATGAGCAGTTCTTC.

The chain recombines TRBV28 with TRBJ1-5, with D possibly TRBD1 on 5 matching bases. The CDR3 has 15 amino acids. The germline CDR1 and CDR2 sequences are MDHEN and SYDVKM. The germline V and J ends were trimmed by 7 bases and 2 bases, with 15 bases remaining between them. The CDR3 nucleotides are TGTGCCAGCACCACTCTCTGGGGGGGCAATCAGCCCCAGCATTTT. This translates into CASTTLWGGNQPQHF. Complete variable domain (other parts from reference TRBV28 and TRBJ1-5): DVKVTQSSRYLVKRTGEKVFLECVQDMDHENMFWYRQDPGLGLRLIYFSYDVKMKEKGDIPEGYSVSREKKERFSLILESASTNQTSMYLCASTTLWGGNQPQHFGDGTRLSIL.

This chain connects TRBV6-5 to TRBJ2-7; 7 bases agree with TRBD1. The CDR3 totals 14 residues. The V and J ends lost 6 bases and 3 bases, in that order; junction bases with no gene match: 8. Germline V gene lookup returns CDR1 MNHEY and CDR2 SVGAGI. CDR3 sequence reads: CASRTRQGVYEQYF. CDR3 nucleotides: TGTGCCAGCAGGACAAGACAGGGTGTCTACGAGCAGTACTTC.

This clone was counted at least ten times. CDR3 sequence reads: CASSPLTGIHGYTF. The CDR3 coding sequence is TGTGCCAGCAGCCCACTGACAGGGATCCATGGCTACACCTTC. V usage is TRBV6-2 or TRBV6-3 and J usage is TRBJ1-2; 7 nucleotides line up with TRBD1. CDR1 is MNHEY, CDR2 SVGEGT, per germline. This CDR3 has 14 residues. Germline trimming cut 6 bases from V and 6 bases from J; bases unmatched to any gene: 10.

The rearrangement joins TRBV9 to TRBJ1-3, with 10 bases that match TRBD1. In germline, CDR1 is SGDLS, CDR2 YYNGEE. Germline trimming cut 0 bases from V and 1 base from J; bases unmatched to any gene: 4. The CDR3 has 17 amino acids. CDR3 residues: CASSVGADRGSGNTIYF. Written as DNA, the CDR3 is TGTGCCAGCAGCGTAGGAGCGGACAGGGGGTCTGGAAACACCATATATTTT.

The chain has TRBV7-9 and TRBJ2-7, with 12 bases that match TRBD1. The V segment lost 5 bases and the J segment 2 bases; nucleotides outside the gene matches: 10. The CDR3 extends over 17 amino acids. Germline-derived CDR1 and CDR2 are SEHNR and FQNEAQ (reference sequence). CDR3 amino acids: CASSPTPGQGATYEQYV. For the CDR3, the DNA is TGTGCCAGCAGCCCCACCCCGGGACAGGGGGCCACCTACGAGCAGTACGTC.